This T cell receptor (beta chain) emerged from a study of blood T cell repertoires in COVID-19. About the study: Samples taken during acute and convalescent COVID-19 were collected in the United States, Italy and Spain. T cells, B-cell-depleted T cells, or PBMCs supplied cDNA or gDNA.

This CDR3 is 15 amino acids long. V was cut by 1 base and J by 8 bases, with 17 bases left in between. Germline CDR1 reads SGHTA; CDR2 reads FQGNSA. Under the authors' procedure: It was from reference gene primer amplification that nucleated cell counts were estimated. Produced via immunoSEQ multiplex PCR; TCRdb's table is partial and in-frame only. That table furnishes V, J and clone size, whereas the DNA furnished D and trimming. The table includes 65,000 to 75,000 clones, roughly nine tenths detected once. The TCR originated in a man in his fifties or sixties with acute or convalescent COVID-19. The sample taken for sequencing was peripheral blood. This chain links TRBV7-2 with TRBJ1-2; no clear D gene. The CDR3 DNA sequence: TGTGCCAGCAGCTTAGACAGCTCACTACCGGGAGGCTACACCTTC. Its translation is CASSLDSSLPGGYTF.